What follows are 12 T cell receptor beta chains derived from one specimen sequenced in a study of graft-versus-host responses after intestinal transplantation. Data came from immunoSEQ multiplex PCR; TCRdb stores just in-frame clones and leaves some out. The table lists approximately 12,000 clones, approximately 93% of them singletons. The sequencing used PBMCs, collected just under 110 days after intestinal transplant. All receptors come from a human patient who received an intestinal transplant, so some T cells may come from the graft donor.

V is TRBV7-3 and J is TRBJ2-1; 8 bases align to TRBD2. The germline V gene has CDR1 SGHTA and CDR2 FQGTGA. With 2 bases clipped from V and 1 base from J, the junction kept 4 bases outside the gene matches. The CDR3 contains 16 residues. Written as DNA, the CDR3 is TGTGCCAGCAGCTTAGGGACGGGAGGGTCCTACAATGAGCAGTTCTTC. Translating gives CASSLGTGGSYNEQFF.

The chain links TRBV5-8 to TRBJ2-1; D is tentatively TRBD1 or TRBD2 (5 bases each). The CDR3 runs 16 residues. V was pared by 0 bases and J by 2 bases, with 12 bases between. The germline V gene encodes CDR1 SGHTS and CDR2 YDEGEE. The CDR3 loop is CASSLARENAYNEQFF. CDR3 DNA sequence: TGTGCCAGCAGCTTGGCCAGGGAGAACGCCTACAATGAGCAGTTCTTC.

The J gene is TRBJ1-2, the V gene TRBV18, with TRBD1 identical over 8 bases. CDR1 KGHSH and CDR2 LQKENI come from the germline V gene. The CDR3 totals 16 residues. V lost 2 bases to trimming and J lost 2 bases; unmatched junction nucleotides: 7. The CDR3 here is CASSPNRNRGNYGYTF. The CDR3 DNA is TGTGCCAGCTCACCAAATAGAAACAGGGGGAACTATGGCTACACCTTC.

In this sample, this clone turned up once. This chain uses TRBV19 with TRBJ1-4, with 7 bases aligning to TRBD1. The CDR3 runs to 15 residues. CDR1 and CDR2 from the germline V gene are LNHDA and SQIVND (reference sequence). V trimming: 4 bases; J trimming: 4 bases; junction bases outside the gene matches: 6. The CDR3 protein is CASSSQGGFNEKLFF. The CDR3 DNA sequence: TGTGCCAGTAGTAGCCAGGGGGGATTTAATGAAAAACTGTTTTTT.

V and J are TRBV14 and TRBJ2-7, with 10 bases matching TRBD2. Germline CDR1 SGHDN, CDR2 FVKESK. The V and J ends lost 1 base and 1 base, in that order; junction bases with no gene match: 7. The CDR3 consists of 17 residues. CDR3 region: CASSQASLLAGSYEQYF. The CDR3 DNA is TGTGCCAGCAGCCAAGCGTCCCTACTAGCGGGATCCTACGAGCAGTACTTC.

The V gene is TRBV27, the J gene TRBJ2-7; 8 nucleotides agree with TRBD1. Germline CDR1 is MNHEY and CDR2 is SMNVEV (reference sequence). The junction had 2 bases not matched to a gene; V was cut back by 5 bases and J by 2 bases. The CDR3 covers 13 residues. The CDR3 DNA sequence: TGTGCCAGCAGTCCAGGGGGCCCCTACGAGCAGTACTTC. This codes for CASSPGGPYEQYF.

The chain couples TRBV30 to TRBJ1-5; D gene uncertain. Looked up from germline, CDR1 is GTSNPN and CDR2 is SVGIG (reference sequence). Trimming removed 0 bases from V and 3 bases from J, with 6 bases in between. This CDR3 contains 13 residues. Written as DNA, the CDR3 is TGTGCCTGGAGTGTTGGGGTCAATCAGCCCCAGCATTTT. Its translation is CAWSVGVNQPQHF.

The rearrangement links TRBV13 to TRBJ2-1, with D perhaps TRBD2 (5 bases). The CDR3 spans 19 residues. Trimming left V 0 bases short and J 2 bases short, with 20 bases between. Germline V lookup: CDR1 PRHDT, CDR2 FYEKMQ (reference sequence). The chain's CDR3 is CASSLGLLARSGTYNEQFF. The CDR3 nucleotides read TGTGCCAGCAGCTTAGGCCTCCTAGCCCGGTCGGGCACCTACAATGAGCAGTTCTTC.

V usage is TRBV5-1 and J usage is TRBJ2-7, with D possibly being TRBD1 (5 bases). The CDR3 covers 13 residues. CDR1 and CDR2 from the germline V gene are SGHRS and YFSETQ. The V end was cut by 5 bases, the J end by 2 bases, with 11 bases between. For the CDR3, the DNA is TGCGCCAGCAGAATGAGCAGGGCCTACGAGCAGTACTTC. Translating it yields CASRMSRAYEQYF.

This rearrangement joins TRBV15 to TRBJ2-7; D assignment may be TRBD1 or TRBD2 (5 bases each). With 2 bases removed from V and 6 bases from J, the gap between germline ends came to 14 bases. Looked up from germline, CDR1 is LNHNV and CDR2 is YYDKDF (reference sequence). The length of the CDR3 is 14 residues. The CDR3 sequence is CATSRPDEGPEQYF. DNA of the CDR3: TGTGCCACCAGCAGACCGGACGAGGGACCCGAGCAGTACTTC.

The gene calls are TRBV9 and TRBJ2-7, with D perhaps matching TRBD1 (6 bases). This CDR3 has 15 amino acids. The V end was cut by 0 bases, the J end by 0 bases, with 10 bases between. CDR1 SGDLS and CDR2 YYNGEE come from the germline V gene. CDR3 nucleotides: TGTGCCAGCAGCGTAGGGAACAGGGCCTCCTACGAGCAGTACTTC. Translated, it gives CASSVGNRASYEQYF.

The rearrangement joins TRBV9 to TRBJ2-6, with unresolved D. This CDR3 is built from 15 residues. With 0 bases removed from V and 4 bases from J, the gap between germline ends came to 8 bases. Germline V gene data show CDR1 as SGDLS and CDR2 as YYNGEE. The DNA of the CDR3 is TGTGCCAGCAGCGTAGTTGGGTCCGGGGCCAACGTCCTGACTTTC. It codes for CASSVVGSGANVLTF.